The clone carrying this T cell receptor beta chain has more than one count but fewer than ten. Unique molecular identifiers tagged individual cDNA molecules. Each CDR3 protein gets one entry after TCRdb re-called the 5' RACE reads with MiXCR. The sample contains around 50,000 distinct CDR3 sequences, roughly 10% of which appear only once. These data originate in a study of early T cells in non-severe SARS-CoV-2 infection. Background on the study: Sequencing was performed on bulk RNA from unsorted whole blood, leaving chains unpaired.

The ends lost 4 bases at V and 5 bases at J; junction bases unmatched: 14. The length of the CDR3 is 18 residues. Germline V gives CDR1 SEHNR, CDR2 FQNEAQ (reference sequence). The sample was whole blood. The rearrangement links TRBV7-9 to TRBJ2-1; TRBD2 agrees at 10 bases. The sequence derives from an adult who was a healthcare worker with PCR-confirmed SARS-CoV-2 infection or an uninfected control (not recorded which). CDR3 bases: TGTGCCAGCAGCTCCGGGAGACTAGCGGGTGTTCTCCACAATGAGCAGTTCTTC. Translation gives CASSSGRLAGVLHNEQFF.